One sample yielded the 2 T cell receptor beta chains listed below, sequenced in a study of T cell repertoires in cytomegalovirus infection. MiXCR was run by TCRdb on the reads, yielding one entry per CDR3 protein. The sample includes 640,000 or so distinct CDR3 sequences, around 31% seen only once; the top ten take 15% to 20%. No cognate antigen is known for these TCRs. Sequenced here: cultured PBMCs, sampled from culture after CMV antigen stimulation. The receptors here all came from a human donor in good health (CMV status not recorded). Some clones in this sample may be carry-over from other donors' samples.

The chain employs TRBV7-8 and TRBJ1-3; TRBD1 might be the D (6 bases). V lost 5 bases and J lost 0, with 11 bases in between. This CDR3 is 15 amino acids long. Germline V gene data show CDR1 as SGHVS and CDR2 as FQNEAQ. This CDR3 reads CASSKGGVSGNTIYF. DNA of the CDR3: TGTGCCAGCAGCAAAGGGGGAGTCTCTGGAAACACCATATATTTT.

This clonotype has a handful of counts. This rearrangement joins TRBV11-2 to TRBJ2-3, with 12 bases aligning to TRBD2. With 5 bases clipped from V and 10 bases from J, the junction kept 10 bases outside the gene matches. This CDR3 has 15 residues. Germline V gene data show CDR1 as SGHAT and CDR2 as FQNNGV. CDR3 DNA sequence: TGTGCCAGCAGCGCGCAACCGACTAGCGGGAGTCCGCAGTATTTT. It specifies CASSAQPTSGSPQYF.